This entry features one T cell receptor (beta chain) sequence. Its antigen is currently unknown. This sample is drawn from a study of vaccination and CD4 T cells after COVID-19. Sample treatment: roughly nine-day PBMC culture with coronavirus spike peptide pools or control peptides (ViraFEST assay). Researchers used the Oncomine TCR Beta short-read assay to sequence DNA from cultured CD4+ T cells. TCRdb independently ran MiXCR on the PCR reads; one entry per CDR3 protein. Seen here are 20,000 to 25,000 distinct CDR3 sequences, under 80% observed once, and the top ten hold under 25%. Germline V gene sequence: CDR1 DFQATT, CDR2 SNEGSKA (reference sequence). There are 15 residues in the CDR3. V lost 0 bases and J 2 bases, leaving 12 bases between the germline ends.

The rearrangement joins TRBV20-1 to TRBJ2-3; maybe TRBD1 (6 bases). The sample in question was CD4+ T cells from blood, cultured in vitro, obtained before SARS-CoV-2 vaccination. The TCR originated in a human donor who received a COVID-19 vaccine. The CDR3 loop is CSARDRAGATDTQYF. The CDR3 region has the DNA TGCAGTGCTAGAGATAGGGCAGGGGCCACAGATACGCAGTATTTT.